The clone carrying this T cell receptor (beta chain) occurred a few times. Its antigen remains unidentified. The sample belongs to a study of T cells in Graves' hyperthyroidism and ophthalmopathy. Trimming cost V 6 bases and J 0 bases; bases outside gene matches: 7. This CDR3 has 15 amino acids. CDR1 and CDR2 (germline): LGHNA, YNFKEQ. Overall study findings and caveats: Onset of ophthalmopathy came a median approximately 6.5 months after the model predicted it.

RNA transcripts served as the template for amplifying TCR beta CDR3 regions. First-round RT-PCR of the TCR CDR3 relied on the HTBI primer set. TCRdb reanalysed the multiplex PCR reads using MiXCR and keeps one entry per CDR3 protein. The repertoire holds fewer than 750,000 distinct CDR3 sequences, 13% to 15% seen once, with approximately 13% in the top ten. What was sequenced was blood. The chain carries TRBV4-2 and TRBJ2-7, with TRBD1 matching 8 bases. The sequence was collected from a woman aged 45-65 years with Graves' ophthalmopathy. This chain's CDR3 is CASSGQGSGSYEQYF. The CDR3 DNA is TGTGCCAGCAGTGGACAGGGATCGGGCTCCTACGAGCAGTACTTC.